This T cell receptor (beta chain) was recovered during a study of T cell responses to AZD1222 COVID-19 vaccine. Profiled with immunoSEQ multiplex PCR; TCRdb holds only in-frame clones, not every one. In the table there are around 33,000 clones, roughly 90% of which are singletons. The sequence came from an adult in good health. This sample comprised peripheral blood, obtained on day 0 of AZD1222 vaccination.

In nucleotides, the CDR3 is TGTGCCAGCAGTAGTAATTCACCCCTCCACTTT. It yields the protein CASSSNSPLHF. This chain uses TRBV12-3 or TRBV12-4 with TRBJ1-6, with D uncertain. The CDR3 length is 11 residues. Deletions cut 5 bases from V and 6 bases from J, with 2 bases between.